This TCR beta chain appears in the sequencing data of a study of CD8 T cells in Susac syndrome (dated by TCRdb to the late 2010s). Regarding the study in general: Of the Susac syndrome patients who were sequenced, about eight were in clinical remission while roughly 6 had clinically active disease. At blood withdrawal, Susac syndrome patients were either therapy-naive, taking corticosteroids (in some cases with IVIg as well), or taking IVIg alone. Repertoire sequencing was used to test whether CD8+ T cell activation and differentiation in Susac syndrome was antigen driven. The clonality of the CD8+ T cell repertoire was compared across approximately 12 healthy donors, some 14 Susac syndrome patients and under 18 multiple sclerosis patients. Points the paper makes about the study in general: The number of individuals in the TCR sequencing and HLA analysis was recognized as being relatively small. Roughly 15 Susac-specific public clones were identified in the total CD8+ repertoire, and five or six Susac-specific public clones were identified in the CD8+ TEMRA repertoire. Clonal expansion was observed in Susac syndrome CD8+ repertoires, with the highest expansion in CD8+ TEMRA cells and greater expansion in clinically active than in remitting patients.

Peripheral blood CD8+ and CD4+ T cells from healthy donors, Susac syndrome patients and multiple sclerosis patients were profiled by high-throughput TCR beta sequencing. The Susac syndrome patients fulfilled recently defined diagnostic criteria for definite or probable disease. CD8+ TEMRA cells were enriched by FACS, while bulk CD8+ and CD4+ T cells were purified by magnetic negative isolation. Blood was collected in EDTA tubes and processed within 24 hours, with PBMCs isolated through density gradient centrifugation. PBMCs destined for TCR sequencing were cryopreserved in liquid nitrogen and later thawed in a 37 °C water bath. A purity of at least 90% was achieved for sorted or isolated CD4+, CD8+ and CD8+ TEMRA cells. On this clonotype itself: It has no known antigen specificity. Base qualities are not at hand, and no much larger clone is one base apart.

RNA was extracted using the RNeasy kit, and roughly 0.5 to 1 microgram was reverse transcribed with random hexamers. The immunoSEQ multiplex PCR assay, which covers 54 Vbeta and 13 Jbeta segments, was used to amplify TCR beta CDR3 regions. PCR amplification bias was corrected by using a synthetic template baseline for primer optimization and computational correction. The paper's data handling went like this. Reads were annotated to V, D and J genes per IMGT and analyzed with immunoSEQ Analyzer, keeping only productive sequences. Clonality was calculated as one minus the Shannon entropy normalized by log2 of the number of productive unique sequences. Public and private clones were assessed among the 100 most prevalent clones of each patient and control. Clones were defined as Susac-specific if absent from the healthy and MS cohorts, from 1052 published viral clones and from other ImmuneACCESS disease sequences. TCRdb passed the public sequencing reads through fastp at Q25 and MiXCR, retaining productive beta sequences. Merged by CDR3 protein, the rows form single entries marked with the most common genes and DNA. For this entry, the V and J calls and clone size follow TCRdb and not the study's own pipeline. Across this sample there are about 100,000 distinct CDR3 sequences, with 95% seen only once. The biggest ten clones account for 0.25% to 0.35% of the sample.

Via the germline V gene, CDR1 is SQVTM and CDR2 ANQGSEA. Measured from the cysteine to the phenylalanine, the CDR3 is 11 residues long. Only CDR3 DNA remains: 33 bases, in frame from the first base. V is reduced by 7 bases and J by 1 base, leaving a spacing of 7 bases between them. The sample taken for sequencing was CD8+ T cells from PBMCs. This TCR was recovered from a human donor with Susac syndrome. Rearrangement joined TRBV29-1 to TRBJ1-1; the D gene identity is not certain. The DNA sequence is TGCAGCGCCGCCAAGAACACTGAAGCTTTCTTT. Its amino acids are CSAAKNTEAFF. With the portions outside the CDR3 filled from the reference TRBV29-1 and TRBJ1-1 genes, the complete variable region becomes SAVISQKPSRDICQRGTSLTIQCQVDSQVTMMFWYRQQPGQSLTLIATANQGSEATYESGFVIDKFPISRPNLTFSTLTVSNMSPEDSSIYLCSAAKNTEAFFGQGTRLTVV.